One and the same sample provided the 15 T cell receptor beta chains below, sequenced in a study of graft-versus-host responses after intestinal transplantation. TCRdb's table, derived via immunoSEQ multiplex PCR, lists solely in-frame clones and lacks some. The sample shows about 88,000 clones, about 94% of them seen only once. Their specific antigens are unknown. The sequencing used unstimulated CD4+ T cells sorted from spleen or lymph node cells, collected before transplant. The origin of the receptors is a human donor who was the organ donor for an intestinal transplant.

The count of this clone is one. The chain combines TRBV2 with TRBJ1-4; a weak D match, TRBD1 (6 bases). Per the germline V gene, CDR1 is SNHLY and CDR2 is FYNNEI. V shed 6 bases and J shed 6 bases, with 14 bases lying between them. The CDR3 is made up of 14 amino acids. Here the CDR3 DNA reads TGTGCCAGCAGAGTACAGGGAAGGGATGAAAAACTGTTTTTT. Its translation: CASRVQGRDEKLFF.

V usage is TRBV6-4 and J usage is TRBJ2-1; TRBD2 aligns across 8 bases. With 0 bases clipped from V and 8 bases from J, the junction kept 18 bases outside the gene matches. This CDR3 is built from 19 residues. Germline values: CDR1 MRHNA, CDR2 SNTAGT. In DNA form, the CDR3 reads TGTGCCAGCAGTGACTCGCATACGGGGGGGCGTAAATTGGACGATGAGCAGTTCTTC. This translates into CASSDSHTGGRKLDDEQFF.

The CDR3: CASSESTFDLDTQYF. The CDR3 DNA follows: TGCGCCAGCAGTGAGTCGACATTCGACTTAGATACGCAGTATTTT. This chain joins TRBV10-1 and TRBJ2-3; D not certain. The germline CDR1 and CDR2 sequences are WNHNN and SYGVQD (reference sequence). Trimming took off 0 bases at V and 5 bases at J, with 12 bases between the two ends. CDR3 length: 15 residues.

V gene TRBV28 combines with J gene TRBJ1-2, with unresolved D. Germline CDR1 and CDR2: MDHEN and SYDVKM. This CDR3 is built from 15 residues. V lost 7 bases and J lost 3, with 18 bases in between. The CDR3 spells CASTPGGRHDYGYTF. The CDR3 DNA is TGTGCCAGCACCCCAGGAGGCAGGCACGACTATGGCTACACCTTC.

This chain connects TRBV5-6 to TRBJ1-5; a possible D gene is TRBD1 (6 bases). The CDR3 length is 15 residues. Germline loops: CDR1 SGHDT, CDR2 YYEEEE. V was shortened by 2 bases and J by 4 bases, with 13 bases between the two germline ends. The CDR3 sequence: CASSLFGQSNQPQHF. CDR3 in DNA: TGTGCCAGCAGCTTATTTGGACAGAGTAATCAGCCCCAGCATTTT.

The chain is built from TRBV7-3 and TRBJ2-5; no reliable D call. Germline V CDR1 and CDR2: SGHTA, FQGTGA. V lost 5 bases and J 5 bases, leaving 12 bases between the germline ends. The CDR3 totals 13 residues. The CDR3 nucleotides are TGTGCCAGCAGCCCCGTAGTCGGCGAGACCCAGTACTTC. This encodes CASSPVVGETQYF.

This clone appeared a single time. V usage is TRBV15 and J usage is TRBJ1-4, with D possibly matching TRBD1 (6 bases). Germline CDR1 reads LNHNV; CDR2 reads YYDKDF (reference sequence). The V end lost 0 bases, the J end lost 8 bases, and 16 bases lay between the germline ends. The CDR3 consists of 16 residues. The CDR3 DNA reads TGTGCCACCAGCAGAGACGGGTCCAGGGGAGCCGAAAAACTGTTTTTT. It yields the protein CATSRDGSRGAEKLFF.

The chain is built from TRBV19 and TRBJ1-2; D call uncertain. The CDR3 consists of 15 residues. Trimming cost V 7 bases and J 13 bases, with 28 bases left between them. The germline gives CDR1 LNHDA, CDR2 SQIVND (reference sequence). Here the CDR3 reads CASTSSRGGRQERTF. The CDR3 coding sequence is TGTGCCAGTACCTCATCCCGGGGAGGGCGCCAGGAGCGCACCTTC.

As DNA, the CDR3 is TGTGCCACCAGCAGACATGGGCCCGGGACAGGTACTAATCAGCCCCAGCATTTT. Translating it yields CATSRHGPGTGTNQPQHF. The chain recombines TRBV15 with TRBJ1-5; the match to TRBD1 covers 8 bases. Trimming removed 2 bases from V and 4 bases from J; junction bases left unmatched: 13. The CDR3 runs 18 residues. Germline lookup yields CDR1 LNHNV and CDR2 YYDKDF (reference sequence).

The chain is built from TRBV18 and TRBJ1-1; maybe TRBD1 (6 bases). CDR3 length: 18 amino acids. Germline V gene lookup returns CDR1 KGHSH and CDR2 LQKENI. Trimming took off 3 bases at V and 1 base at J, with 21 bases between the two ends. CDR3 sequence reads: CASSPNPGGQLRNTEAFF. CDR3 sequence (DNA): TGTGCCAGCTCACCCAATCCGGGGGGCCAGTTAAGGAACACTGAAGCTTTCTTT.

V and J are TRBV29-1 and TRBJ2-7; D gene unclear. The V and J ends lost 2 bases and 4 bases respectively, with 15 bases between them. The CDR3 totals 14 residues. CDR1 and CDR2 (germline): SQVTM, ANQGSEA. The DNA of the CDR3 is TGCAGCGTTGAACTCCCTGGGCAGAGGTACGAGCAGTACTTC. Amino acid sequence: CSVELPGQRYEQYF.

The chain couples TRBV5-4 to TRBJ2-7; D unresolved. With 0 bases removed from V and 2 bases from J, the gap between germline ends came to 9 bases. Germline V gives CDR1 SGHNT, CDR2 YYREEE (reference sequence). The CDR3 extends over 14 amino acids. The CDR3 spells CASSLGAVAYEQYF. CDR3 sequence (DNA): TGTGCCAGCAGCTTGGGGGCGGTGGCCTACGAGCAGTACTTC.

A single count supports this clone. This rearrangement joins TRBV30 to TRBJ1-5, with D unresolved. Trimming took off 2 bases at V and 4 bases at J, with 6 bases between the two ends. The CDR3 covers 12 residues. CDR1 is GTSNPN, CDR2 SVGIG, per germline (reference sequence). DNA of the CDR3: TGTGCCTGGAGTAATCGGAATCAGCCCCAGCATTTT. This gives the protein CAWSNRNQPQHF. The entire variable domain, with the rest obtained from reference TRBV30 and TRBJ1-5, is as follows: SQTIHQWPATLVQPVGSPLSLECTVEGTSNPNLYWYRQAAGRGLQLLFYSVGIGQISSEVPQNLSASRPQDRQFILSSKKLLLSDSGFYLCAWSNRNQPQHFGDGTRLSIL.

This chain links TRBV6-5 with TRBJ1-2, with D hard to call. Germline-derived CDR1 and CDR2 are MNHEY and SVGAGI. Trimming took off 5 bases at V and 6 bases at J, with 10 bases between the two ends. The length of the CDR3 is 12 residues. CDR3: CASSERLDGYTF. The CDR3 coding sequence is TGTGCCAGCAGTGAAAGGTTAGATGGCTACACCTTC.

The V and J genes are TRBV6-1 and TRBJ1-2, with no clear D. The germline V gene has CDR1 MNHNS and CDR2 SASEGT. Trimming removed 7 bases from V and 5 bases from J, with 20 bases in between. This CDR3 has 15 amino acids. The CDR3 DNA follows: TGTGCCAGCACGGCTTTGGGAACAGCTGAGTATGGCTACACCTTC. As protein: CASTALGTAEYGYTF.